The rows below give T cell receptor beta chains drawn from one sample of a study of cytomegalovirus exposure and HLA in healthy donors. Assay: immunoSEQ multiplex PCR; the TCRdb copy retains only in-frame clones and omits some. The table lists around 130,000 clones, about 76% of them singletons. Sequenced input: PBMCs. The receptors here all came from a man aged 18 to 35 in good health and CMV-seronegative. CDR3s include the opening cysteine and the closing phenylalanine or tryptophan. Each record gives: V gene, clone size, D gene, J gene, CDR3 DNA, CDR3 protein. D genes are given only for firm matches. Only part of the rows carry a size: once, few, many, or a class if the clone is expanded.

>TRBV19|NA|TRBD1|TRBJ1-2
TGTGCCAGTAGGGTGATATCCGGGACAGCATTTTATGGCTACACCTTC
CASRVISGTAFYGYTF
>TRBV2|few|NA|TRBJ2-1
TGTGCCAGCATGCCAGGGAACAATGAGCAGTTCTTC
CASMPGNNEQFF
>TRBV4-3|NA|NA|TRBJ1-2
TGCGCCAGCAGCCAGGATACGACAGGTTATGGCTACACCTTC
CASSQDTTGYGYTF
>TRBV15|NA|NA|TRBJ1-2
TGTGCCACCAGCGGGTTCAGACAGGACGGCTTTATGGGCTACACCTTC
CATSGFRQDGFMGYTF
>TRBV4-1|NA|NA|TRBJ2-7
TGCGCCAGCAGCCCACTGAACAGGGATGTTAGGCACGAGCAGTACTTC
CASSPLNRDVRHEQYF
>TRBV7-9|NA|NA|TRBJ2-2
TGTGCCAGCAGCCCGAAGGGGTTGGGCACCGGGGAGCTGTTTTTT
CASSPKGLGTGELFF
>TRBV18|NA|TRBD1|TRBJ2-2
TGTGCCAGCTCATCAGGGACAGGCGGGACCGGGGAGCTGTTTTTT
CASSSGTGGTGELFF
>TRBV9|NA|TRBD1|TRBJ1-3
TGTGCCAGCAGCGTAACAGGGGGGAATGGAAACACCATATATTTT
CASSVTGGNGNTIYF
>TRBV19|NA|NA|TRBJ1-1
TGTGCCAGTAGTTTCGGGTGGCGTGAAGCTTTCTTT
CASSFGWREAFF
>TRBV6-5|few|NA|TRBJ1-1
TGTGCCAGCAGTTACCAGATTGAGGGGAACACTGAAGCTTTCTTT
CASSYQIEGNTEAFF
>TRBV4-3|NA|NA|TRBJ1-4
TGCGCCAGCAGCCAAGTCAAAGGAGCAACTAATGAAAAACTGTTTTTT
CASSQVKGATNEKLFF
>TRBV10-3|NA|NA|TRBJ2-1
TGTGCCATCATCCCGGACAGTTACAATGAGCAGTTCTTC
CAIIPDSYNEQFF
>TRBV11-2|NA|NA|TRBJ1-1
TGTGCCAGCAGCTCGACAGTGAACACTGAAGCTTTCTTT
CASSSTVNTEAFF
>TRBV10-2|few|NA|TRBJ1-2
TGCGCCAGCAGTGACTCAGGACTGCCTGACCCGTATGGCTACACCTTC
CASSDSGLPDPYGYTF
>TRBV28|NA|NA|TRBJ1-2
TGTGCCAGCAGTTTACCCAGGGGAGATGGCTACACCTTC
CASSLPRGDGYTF
>TRBV10-2|once|NA|TRBJ2-1
TGCGCCAGCAGCGGACAGCTCAAGGTCGGCAATGAGCAGTTCTTC
CASSGQLKVGNEQFF
>TRBV2|few|NA|TRBJ1-6
TGTGCCAGCAGCGAGCCCTCGGGTTCACCCCTCCACTTT
CASSEPSGSPLHF
>TRBV11-3|NA|NA|TRBJ2-7
TGTGCCAGCAGCTTAGATCGGTTAAGCGAGCAGTACTTC
CASSLDRLSEQYF
>TRBV20-1|NA|NA|TRBJ1-1
TGCAGTGCCCCGCAGGCTGAAGCTTTCTTT
CSAPQAEAFF
>TRBV7-2|NA|NA|TRBJ1-1
TGTGCCAGCAGCTTTTTCGGGGGAAACACTGAAGCTTTCTTT
CASSFFGGNTEAFF
>TRBV19|NA|NA|TRBJ1-1
TGTGCCAGTGTACGGTGGAGCACTGAAGCTTTCTTT
CASVRWSTEAFF
>TRBV20-1|NA|NA|TRBJ1-1
TGCAGTGGGGCGGGAGCTTTCTTT
CSGAGAFF
>TRBV30|NA|TRBD1|TRBJ2-4
TGTGCCTGGGGGGGGACAGGCGGAAACATTCAGTACTTC
CAWGGTGGNIQYF
>TRBV28|NA|TRBD1|TRBJ2-7
TGTGCCAGCAGGCGCCCGGGACAGGGACCCAATGGGTACTTC
CASRRPGQGPNGYF
>TRBV7-3|once|NA|TRBJ2-1
TGTGCCAGCAGCTTAAGCGGAGAGTTCAGGGATGAGCAGTTCTTC
CASSLSGEFRDEQFF
>TRBV7-2|NA|TRBD1|TRBJ2-7
TGTGCCAGCAGCTCGACAGGGATCTACGAGCAGTACTTC
CASSSTGIYEQYF
>TRBV6-5|NA|NA|TRBJ2-7
TGTGCCAGCAGGTGGGCGGGGTCCTACGAGCAGTACTTC
CASRWAGSYEQYF
>TRBV5-8|NA|NA|TRBJ1-5
TGTGCCAGCAGCTTACAAGGGGGTAGCAATCAGCCCCAGCATTTT
CASSLQGGSNQPQHF
>TRBV5-1|few|NA|TRBJ2-7
TGCGCCAGCAGCTTGAACAGGGACTACGAGCAGTACTTC
CASSLNRDYEQYF
>TRBV6-5|few|TRBD1|TRBJ1-5
TGTGCCAGCAGCGACAGGGGGCTTAGCAATCAGCCCCAGCATTTT
CASSDRGLSNQPQHF
>TRBV5-4|NA|NA|TRBJ2-7
TGTGCCAGCAGCTTTGGGGGCCCCACGAGCGAGCAGTACTTC
CASSFGGPTSEQYF
>TRBV9|NA|TRBD2|TRBJ2-5
TGTGCCAGCAGCGTAGGGGTTAGCGGGGGGGCTCGAGAGACCCAGTACTTC
CASSVGVSGGARETQYF
>TRBV15|NA|NA|TRBJ1-2
TGTGCCACCAGCAGAGATTTAGGACAGCTTAACTATGGCTACACCTTC
CATSRDLGQLNYGYTF
>TRBV2|once|TRBD1|TRBJ1-3
TGTGCCAGCAGGGTGGACAGGGCAAGAGGAAACACCATATATTTT
CASRVDRARGNTIYF
>TRBV28|NA|NA|TRBJ1-6
TGTGCCAGCGGTAGAACAGCTCGTTCACCCCTCCACTTT
CASGRTARSPLHF
>TRBV6-1|NA|TRBD1|TRBJ2-3
TGTGCCAGCAGTGTCAGGACAGGCCGAAGCACAGATACGCAGTATTTT
CASSVRTGRSTDTQYF
>TRBV29-1|NA|NA|TRBJ2-3
TGCAGCGTTGGTCCGGGGGTGGATACGCAGTATTTT
CSVGPGVDTQYF
>TRBV15|NA|TRBD1|TRBJ1-6
TGTGCCACCAGCAGTGCCCGGACAGGGATTTCACCCCTCCACTTT
CATSSARTGISPLHF
>TRBV27|NA|NA|TRBJ2-7
TGTGCCAGCAGCTGGACAGAGAGCTCCTACGAGCAGTACTTC
CASSWTESSYEQYF
>TRBV7-9|NA|NA|TRBJ1-1
TGTGCCAGCAGTAAGGATGACGCAGGCATTGAAGCTTTCTTT
CASSKDDAGIEAFF
>TRBV6-5|few|TRBD1|TRBJ2-7
TGTGCCAGCAGTAGGGGGACAGCGTCCGAGCAGTACTTC
CASSRGTASEQYF
>TRBV18|NA|NA|TRBJ2-7
TGTGCCAGCTCACCACCGTTAACAGGGACCTACGAGCAGTACTTC
CASSPPLTGTYEQYF
>TRBV30|NA|TRBD1|TRBJ1-4
TGTGCCTCGGACAGGGTAGGGGAAAAACTGTTTTTT
CASDRVGEKLFF
>TRBV29-1|NA|NA|TRBJ2-1
TGCAGCGTTGGAGGAAGGCTACACAATGAGCAGTTCTTC
CSVGGRLHNEQFF
>TRBV10-3|NA|NA|TRBJ2-7
TGTGCCATGAGGGGGTCGGACTACGAGCAGTACTTC
CAMRGSDYEQYF
>TRBV5-1|NA|NA|TRBJ1-4
TGCGCCAGCAGTGCAGGGGATACTAATGAAAAACTGTTTTTT
CASSAGDTNEKLFF
>TRBV7-8|NA|NA|TRBJ2-5
TGTGCCAGCAGCTTATCAGGGCCACAAGAGACCCAGTACTTC
CASSLSGPQETQYF
>TRBV11-2|NA|NA|TRBJ2-7
TGTGCCAGCAGCTTAGATAGGGCCGGGGGTTACGAGCAGTACTTC
CASSLDRAGGYEQYF
>TRBV27|NA|NA|TRBJ2-7
TGTGCCAGCCTAAATGACAGGCGGGACGAGCAGTACTTC
CASLNDRRDEQYF
>TRBV7-2|once|NA|TRBJ1-2
TGTGCCAGCATCCCGTTTTCCGAGAGTTGGGGCTACACCTTC
CASIPFSESWGYTF
>TRBV7-2|few|NA|TRBJ1-2
TGTGCCAGCAGCTTGAAACAGACCCAATCGGATGGCTACACCTTC
CASSLKQTQSDGYTF
>TRBV4-3|NA|NA|TRBJ1-6
TGCGCCAGCAGCCAAGGAGAGGGCTTTAATTCACCCCTCCACTTT
CASSQGEGFNSPLHF
>TRBV7-9|NA|TRBD1|TRBJ2-1
TGTGCCAGCAGCCCCGGCGCAGGGACAGGTGGTGAGCAGTTCTTC
CASSPGAGTGGEQFF
>TRBV4-3|NA|NA|TRBJ1-5
TGCGCCAGCAGCCAAGATGGGGCCGGTTCCAATCAGCCCCAGCATTTT
CASSQDGAGSNQPQHF
>TRBV9|NA|TRBD1|TRBJ2-7
TGTGCCAGCAGCGTAGTTAGGACAGGGCCCCGCAAGTACTTC
CASSVVRTGPRKYF
>TRBV4-3|NA|TRBD1|TRBJ2-7
TGCGCCAGCAGCCGAGGGGACAGGGCTATCTCCTACGAGCAGTACTTC
CASSRGDRAISYEQYF
>TRBV6-5|NA|TRBD1|TRBJ1-1
TGTGCCAGCAGTTACTTAACAGGGGGAATGAACACTGAAGCTTTCTTT
CASSYLTGGMNTEAFF
>TRBV18|NA|NA|TRBJ2-7
TGTGCCAGCTCACCAGGGCTCTACGAGCAGTACTTC
CASSPGLYEQYF